This TCR beta chain was sequenced in a study of T cell responses to AZD1222 COVID-19 vaccine (dated by TCRdb to the early 2020s). A note on the overall study: TCR sequencing covered roughly 230 trial participants: 200 to 220 given two doses of AZD1222 and approximately 26 given two doses of MenACWY control vaccine. Trial participants were enrolled by age into subgroups of 18-55, 56-69 and 70-plus years, and 148, 28 and 57 TCR-sequenced participants, respectively, were included in these subgroups.

The label giving this sample's time point can be read as: about 28 days (+/-7) after the second vaccine dose. This specimen's treatment or condition label, per the study, means: meningococcal conjugate vaccine given as trial control. Vaccinee samples were obtained from the UK trials COV001 and COV002, which included a single-blind randomized controlled phase 2/3 trial of AZD1222 (ChAdOx1 nCoV-19) in healthy adults. For TCRbeta chain sequencing, PBMC samples were collected from trial participants at day 0 and at day 28 after the second dose. Measured from the cysteine to the phenylalanine, the CDR3 is 13 residues long. Only the CDR3 DNA stays, 39 bases, in frame from base 1. Trimming at the junction amounts to 0 bases on V and 7 bases on J, and the germline ends lie 10 bases apart. The germline V gene encodes CDR1 GTSNPN and CDR2 SVGIG (reference sequence). The CDR3 regions of human TCRbeta chains were analyzed by immunosequencing. In the original analysis: TCRs in the repertoires were compared against a reference library of SARS-CoV-2-specific TCRs that had been generated with the MIRA antigen-specificity platform. Breadth was defined as the fraction of unique TCRs that were SARS-CoV-2-associated. Depth was defined as the fraction of total T cells that were SARS-CoV-2-associated. Using the MIRA data, every spike-specific TCR was mapped to the spike region that the TCR reacted to and assigned to either a CD4 or a CD8 class. Log10-transformed breadth and depth values were compared by one-way ANOVA with Sidak's multiple comparisons tests. In TCRdb, the immuneACCESS table is reduced to in-frame sequences with V and J assigned. These tables do not hold every clone; where another copy was compared, an unresolved V gene accounts for under half, and the others remain unexplained. That table furnishes V, J and clone size, whereas the DNA furnished D and trimming. The sample records 150,000 to 200,000 clones, more than 80% of which are singletons. Roughly 4% of the sample is taken by the ten largest.

The paper as a whole reports these results and caveats: After two AZD1222 doses, both the breadth and the depth of spike-specific TCRs were significantly higher than at day 0 and than in MenACWY recipients. The 56-69-year group was small, and its depth increase did not reach significance, likely because of low power. Reportedly, almost half of the unique spike-specific TCRs recognized epitopes lying outside the regions that are mutated in the B.1.351 and B.1.1.7 variants. CD4 TCRs associated with the vaccine covered the entire spike protein, and the dominant responses were in regions 160-218 and 743-854. Participants were mostly white British, with more females than males. The authors suggested clonal diversity may have been underestimated. Because no samples from the day 14 peak response were available, repertoires could be characterized only after the peak T cell response. Only 5 to 7 AZD1222 recipients were SARS-CoV-2 seropositive at baseline, limiting conclusions about previously exposed vaccinees.

As to this clone: Its antigen is still unknown. It has no much larger one-base neighbor in the sample; base qualities were not kept.

The receptor was isolated from an adult who received the MenACWY meningococcal vaccine as a control. The chain is assembled from TRBV30 and TRBJ2-1; TRBD1 is possibly the D segment (6 matching bases). The sample here was peripheral blood, taken 28 days after the second dose of the MenACWY control vaccine. The nucleotide sequence reads TGTGCCTGGAGTGTCATCGGGACAAATGAGCAGTTCTTC. It codes for CAWSVIGTNEQFF.